This T cell receptor (beta chain) appears in the sequencing data of a study of T cell changes during pregnancy in multiple sclerosis. Produced via immunoSEQ multiplex PCR; TCRdb's table is partial and in-frame only. Found here are fewer than 45,000 clones, roughly 89% of them singletons; the top ten hold 0.67%. With V trimmed by 5 bases and J by 4 bases, 7 bases remained unmatched. The CDR3 has 14 amino acids. CDR1 is MNHNS, CDR2 SASEGT, per germline. Specimen: CD4+ T cells from peripheral blood mononuclear cells, collected in the first trimester of pregnancy. This receptor was obtained from a female donor with multiple sclerosis, enrolled in a pregnancy study. V and J are TRBV6-1 and TRBJ2-7; 8 nucleotides match TRBD2. The CDR3 DNA sequence: TGTGCCAGCAGTACCGGGACTAGGAAGTACGAGCAGTACTTC. Residues: CASSTGTRKYEQYF.